The 21 T cell receptor beta chains presented below share a single source sample, sequenced in a study of blood T cell repertoires in COVID-19. The repertoire was sequenced with immunoSEQ multiplex PCR; TCRdb's copy has only in-frame clones and lacks some. This table holds 400,000 or so clones, 87% found once. Sequenced: PBMCs or T cells enriched from blood (not recorded which). The receptors shown here come from a middle-aged man in a cohort exposed to, infected with or recovered from COVID-19 (not recorded which).

The chain employs TRBV27 and TRBJ2-7; weak D call: TRBD1 (7 bases). Germline V gives CDR1 MNHEY, CDR2 SMNVEV (reference sequence). CDR3 length: 14 residues. The V gene lost 7 bases and the J gene lost 7 bases, with 20 bases spanning the gap. CDR3 region: CASTHRKGAGEQYF. The CDR3 DNA sequence: TGTGCCAGCACCCATAGGAAGGGGGCGGGGGAGCAGTACTTC.

The V and J genes are TRBV27 and TRBJ2-5; D gene unclear. CDR3 length equals 15 residues. V lost 6 bases and J 1 base, leaving 15 bases between the germline ends. Germline V gene lookup returns CDR1 MNHEY and CDR2 SMNVEV (reference sequence). The DNA for the CDR3 is TGTGCCAGCAGCACAAACCTGGGCACCCAAGAGACCCAGTACTTC. Translated, it gives CASSTNLGTQETQYF.

The chain joins TRBV18 to TRBJ1-3; D uncertain. Germline V lookup: CDR1 KGHSH, CDR2 LQKENI. This CDR3 contains 16 residues. Trimming pared 3 bases from V and 0 bases from J, leaving 12 bases between. The CDR3 loop is CASSPVSSGSGNTIYF. As DNA, the CDR3 is TGTGCCAGCTCACCGGTATCGTCAGGCTCTGGAAACACCATATATTTT. Combining the CDR3 with reference TRBV18 and TRBJ1-3 gives the whole variable domain NAGVMQNPRHLVRRRGQEARLRCSPMKGHSHVYWYRQLPEEGLKFMVYLQKENIIDESGMPKERFSAEFPKEGPSILRIQQVVRGDSAAYFCASSPVSSGSGNTIYFGEGSWLTVV.

The chain links TRBV30 to TRBJ1-2, with D possibly being TRBD1 (5 bases). Trimming removed 2 bases at V and 8 bases at J, with 18 bases between. There are 14 residues in the CDR3. CDR1 is GTSNPN and CDR2 is SVGIG in the germline V gene (reference sequence). Written as DNA, the CDR3 is TGTGCCTGGAGTATTACTGCGGTGACAGCGGGCTACACCTTC. Translation: CAWSITAVTAGYTF.

Points on this clone: This same CDR3 is encoded by further DNA sequences in the sample. The V and J genes are TRBV2 and TRBJ1-6; the D is unclear. Trimming cost V 3 bases and J 0 bases, with 6 bases left between them. This CDR3 is built from 15 residues. The germline CDR1 and CDR2 sequences are SNHLY and FYNNEI. The CDR3 spells CASSDRSSYNSPLHF. The CDR3 DNA follows: TGTGCCAGCAGTGACCGGAGCTCCTATAATTCACCCCTCCACTTT.

The chain uses TRBV7-2 and TRBJ2-2; 10 bases align to TRBD2. Unmatched junction bases numbered 2, after V lost 5 bases and J lost 2 bases. CDR3 length equals 15 residues. Germline V gene data show CDR1 as SGHTA and CDR2 as FQGNSA. CDR3 loop: CASSKLAGNTGELFF. The CDR3, as DNA: TGTGCCAGCAGCAAACTAGCGGGAAACACCGGGGAGCTGTTTTTT.

In DNA, the CDR3 is TGTGCCAGCAGTCCTACCCCCGGGACAGGGGTTGAAAAACTGTTTTTT. Translation: CASSPTPGTGVEKLFF. The J gene is TRBJ1-4, the V gene TRBV27; 10 nucleotides agree with TRBD1. V was clipped by 5 bases and J by 7 bases; unmatched bases: 10. The germline V gene has CDR1 MNHEY and CDR2 SMNVEV (reference sequence). CDR3 length: 16 residues.

The rearrangement joins TRBV19 to TRBJ1-2, with D tentatively TRBD1 (6 bases). CDR1 is LNHDA and CDR2 is SQIVND in the germline V gene (reference sequence). CDR3 size: 14 residues. V lost 6 bases to trimming and J lost 5 bases, with 16 bases between them. CDR3 protein: CASSPTGKGYGYTF. CDR3 nucleotides: TGTGCCAGTAGCCCGACAGGAAAAGGGTATGGCTACACCTTC.

This clone turned up a few times. V usage is TRBV5-1 and J usage is TRBJ1-1; 9 positions match TRBD1. The germline V gene has CDR1 SGHRS and CDR2 YFSETQ. This CDR3 has 15 amino acids. With V trimmed by 4 bases and J by 4 bases, 8 bases remained unmatched. Here the CDR3 reads CASSPGTGRGTEAFF. CDR3 bases: TGCGCCAGCAGCCCGGGGACAGGGAGGGGCACTGAAGCTTTCTTT.

The chain combines TRBV5-1 with TRBJ2-7; TRBD1 aligns across 9 bases. This CDR3 has 15 residues. Germline values: CDR1 SGHRS, CDR2 YFSETQ. The V segment lost 0 bases and the J segment 3 bases; nucleotides outside the gene matches: 4. CDR3 residues: CASSLAPGQGYEQYF. The CDR3, as DNA: TGCGCCAGCAGCTTGGCCCCGGGACAGGGCTACGAGCAGTACTTC.

J is TRBJ2-1 and V is TRBV29-1; TRBD2 matches at 7 bases. Looked up from germline, CDR1 is SQVTM and CDR2 is ANQGSEA. Trimming cost V 2 bases and J 8 bases; bases outside gene matches: 15. The length of the CDR3 is 16 residues. CDR3 nucleotide sequence: TGCAGCGTTGAACCCCCGTGGAGCGGGACTGTCCATGAGCAGTTCTTC. Its translation is CSVEPPWSGTVHEQFF.

J is TRBJ1-5 and V is TRBV19, with D perhaps matching TRBD1 (5 bases). This CDR3 is built from 16 residues. The germline V and J ends were trimmed by 1 base and 2 bases, with 12 bases remaining between them. Germline V gene sequence: CDR1 LNHDA, CDR2 SQIVND (reference sequence). CDR3 nucleotides: TGTGCCAGTAGTATAGGGGCAGGGTTGGGCAATCAGCCCCAGCATTTT. It specifies CASSIGAGLGNQPQHF.

This chain links TRBV2 with TRBJ2-1, with 10 positions matching TRBD2. CDR3 length: 15 amino acids. Germline values: CDR1 SNHLY, CDR2 FYNNEI. V was pared by 6 bases and J by 3 bases, with 5 bases of the junction left unmatched. CDR3 region: CASRGASGSYNEQFF. In DNA, the CDR3 is TGTGCCAGCAGGGGGGCTAGCGGGAGCTACAATGAGCAGTTCTTC.

About this clone itself: This sample also contains other DNA sequences that code for the same CDR3. The rearrangement uses TRBV29-1 and TRBJ1-1; D perhaps matches TRBD1 (6 bases). CDR3 length equals 11 residues. Trimming took off 6 bases at V and 2 bases at J, with 7 bases between the two ends. CDR1 is SQVTM, CDR2 ANQGSEA, per germline. CDR3 DNA sequence: TGCAGCGTGACAGGAAACACTGAAGCTTTCTTT. It translates to CSVTGNTEAFF.

This chain uses TRBV9 with TRBJ2-3, with 12 positions matching TRBD2. Germline-derived CDR1 and CDR2 are SGDLS and YYNGEE. V gave up 4 bases and J gave up 3 bases; unmatched junction bases: 6. CDR3 length: 16 residues. This chain's CDR3 is CASSLGLAGRTDTQYF. The CDR3 bases are TGTGCCAGCAGCCTGGGACTAGCGGGTAGGACAGATACGCAGTATTTT. Based on the CDR3 plus reference TRBV9 and TRBJ2-3, the full variable domain is DSGVTQTPKHLITATGQRVTLRCSPRSGDLSVYWYQQSLDQGLQFLIQYYNGEERAKGNILERFSAQQFPDLHSELNLSSLELGDSALYFCASSLGLAGRTDTQYFGPGTRLTVL.

This clone has just a few counts. Distinct nucleotide sequences in the sample also encode this CDR3. This chain connects TRBV5-1 to TRBJ1-5; D not certain. V lost 4 bases, J lost 5 bases, and 13 bases lay in between. The CDR3 sequence is 14 residues long. Looked up from germline, CDR1 is SGHRS and CDR2 is YFSETQ. This chain's CDR3 is CASSLGSGDQPQHF. DNA of the CDR3: TGCGCCAGCAGCCTAGGTAGCGGCGATCAGCCCCAGCATTTT. The entire variable domain, with the rest obtained from reference TRBV5-1 and TRBJ1-5, is as follows: KAGVTQTPRYLIKTRGQQVTLSCSPISGHRSVSWYQQTPGQGLQFLFEYFSETQRNKGNFPGRFSGRQFSNSRSEMNVSTLELGDSALYLCASSLGSGDQPQHFGDGTRLSIL.

The chain recombines TRBV7-9 with TRBJ2-5, with TRBD1 as a possible D gene (5 bases). CDR1 and CDR2 from the germline V gene are SEHNR and FQNEAQ (reference sequence). CDR3 length: 14 residues. V lost 1 base to trimming and J lost 4 bases, with 10 bases between them. The CDR3 loop is CASSLGGQIETQYF. The CDR3 nucleotides read TGTGCCAGCAGCTTAGGGGGCCAAATAGAGACCCAGTACTTC. Full variable domain (missing parts from reference TRBV7-9 and TRBJ2-5): DTGVSQNPRHKITKRGQNVTFRCDPISEHNRLYWYRQTLGQGPEFLTYFQNEAQLEKSRLLSDRFSAERPKGSFSTLEIQRTEQGDSAMYLCASSLGGQIETQYFGPGTRLLVL.

This clone was seen only a few times. The V gene is TRBV5-1, the J gene TRBJ2-7; 10 bases are shared with TRBD2. Germline values: CDR1 SGHRS, CDR2 YFSETQ. Trimming cost V 4 bases and J 6 bases; bases outside gene matches: 10. CDR3 length equals 15 residues. The CDR3 sequence is CASSIGLAEPLEQYF. CDR3 nucleotides: TGCGCCAGCAGCATTGGACTAGCGGAGCCCCTCGAGCAGTACTTC.

The chain carries TRBV6-5 and TRBJ1-1; no definite D call. Trimming removed 4 bases from V and 3 bases from J, with 15 bases in between. Germline assignment: CDR1 MNHEY and CDR2 SVGAGI. The CDR3 consists of 15 residues. The CDR3 sequence: CASSFRRTSDTEAFF. Written as DNA, the CDR3 is TGTGCCAGCAGTTTCCGACGGACTTCGGACACTGAAGCTTTCTTT.

The chain has TRBV10-3 and TRBJ2-7; tentative D call: TRBD2 (6 bases). CDR1 is ENHRY and CDR2 is SYGVKD in the germline V gene. The CDR3 sequence is 14 residues long. The V and J ends lost 6 bases and 5 bases respectively, with 17 bases between them. CDR3 DNA: TGTGCCATCAGGGCGGAACCGGGAGTCGACGAGCAGTACTTC. Residues: CAIRAEPGVDEQYF.

CDR3 in amino acids: CASSLARAGANEKLFF. CDR3 nucleotides: TGTGCCAGCAGCTTAGCCCGGGCAGGGGCAAATGAAAAACTGTTTTTT. The V and J genes are TRBV11-2 and TRBJ1-4, with TRBD1 as a possible D gene (6 bases). The CDR3 contains 16 residues. The ends were cut back, 1 base at V and 5 bases at J, with 14 bases in the middle. The V gene's germline CDR1 is SGHAT and CDR2 FQNNGV.